Following are 23 T cell receptor beta chains from one sample sequenced in a study of blood T cell repertoires in COVID-19. Assay used: immunoSEQ multiplex PCR; TCRdb lists only in-frame clones, some missing. The sample shows 310,000 or so clones, roughly 88% of them seen only once. The sequencing input was peripheral blood. These receptor sequences come from a woman aged 50 to 60 with acute or convalescent COVID-19.

The CDR3 nucleotides read TGCGCCAGCAGCGGCATAGGGACAGGTCATGGCTACACCTTC. The encoded protein is CASSGIGTGHGYTF. The chain employs TRBV5-1 and TRBJ1-2; 8 bases map to TRBD1. This CDR3 comprises 14 residues. V was clipped by 4 bases and J by 6 bases; unmatched bases: 8. CDR1 and CDR2 (germline): SGHRS, YFSETQ.

CDR3 DNA sequence: TGTGCCATCAGTGAAGAACAGAATCAGCCCCAGCATTTT. This sequence encodes CAISEEQNQPQHF. This rearrangement joins TRBV10-3 to TRBJ1-5; D remains ambiguous. The ends were cut back, 3 bases at V and 4 bases at J, with 7 bases in the middle. The CDR3 sequence is 13 residues long. CDR1 ENHRY and CDR2 SYGVKD come from the germline V gene.

This clone was seen once. The chain combines TRBV7-3 with TRBJ1-6; tentatively, D is TRBD1 (5 bases). Trimming cost V 1 base and J 0 bases, with 13 bases left between them. The CDR3 spans 18 residues. The germline V gene has CDR1 SGHTA and CDR2 FQGTGA. For the CDR3, the DNA is TGTGCCAGCAGCTTAAGGGGTCAGGGAAGCTCCTATAATTCACCCCTCCACTTT. It codes for CASSLRGQGSSYNSPLHF.

V and J are TRBV7-8 and TRBJ1-2; D is perhaps TRBD1 (5 bases). The CDR3 spans 15 residues. Germline V gene sequence: CDR1 SGHVS, CDR2 FQNEAQ. V was trimmed by 4 bases and J by 4 bases, leaving 16 bases between them. CDR3 sequence reads: CASSSSAREGYGYTF. The CDR3 nucleotides are TGTGCCAGCAGCTCATCCGCCAGGGAAGGCTATGGCTACACCTTC. The variable domain in full, with the rest retrieved from reference TRBV7-8 and TRBJ1-2, is GAGVSQSPRYKVAKRGQDVALRCDPISGHVSLFWYQQALGQGPEFLTYFQNEAQLDKSGLPSDRFFAERPEGSVSTLKIQRTQQEDSAVYLCASSSSAREGYGYTFGSGTRLTVV.

This clone has only one observation. The chain uses TRBV20-1 and TRBJ2-5, with no clear D. Germline values: CDR1 DFQATT, CDR2 SNEGSKA (reference sequence). The CDR3 extends over 14 amino acids. The V end lost 3 bases, the J end lost 2 bases, and 13 bases lay between the germline ends. The CDR3: CSASTMAVQETQYF. The CDR3 coding sequence is TGCAGTGCTAGTACTATGGCAGTACAAGAGACCCAGTACTTC.

The table lists this clone with a few counts. This chain connects TRBV28 to TRBJ2-2; TRBD1 matches at 7 bases. The germline V gene has CDR1 MDHEN and CDR2 SYDVKM. V dropped 6 bases and J dropped 4; count of bases not matched to a gene: 8. The CDR3 extends over 15 amino acids. The CDR3 bases are TGTGCCAGCAGAATAGGGGGCTATGGCACCGGGGAGCTGTTTTTT. This encodes CASRIGGYGTGELFF.

This chain links TRBV3-1 (or the pseudogene TRBV3-2) with TRBJ2-7, with D possibly TRBD1 on 5 matching bases. The CDR3 extends over 15 amino acids. V lost 3 bases, J lost 0 bases, and 12 bases lay in between. Germline CDR1 and CDR2: LGHDT and YNNKEL (reference sequence). CDR3 DNA: TGTGCCAGCAGCCACCGCGGCAGGGCCTCCTACGAGCAGTACTTC. As protein: CASSHRGRASYEQYF.

The chain has TRBV4-2 and TRBJ2-1; 12 bases line up with TRBD2. The J segment lost 3 bases and the V segment lost 1 base, leaving 4 bases of the junction unmatched. Germline V gene lookup returns CDR1 LGHNA and CDR2 YNFKEQ. The CDR3 is 17 residues long. The CDR3 region is CASSQGTSGRNYNEQFF. DNA for the CDR3: TGTGCCAGCAGCCAAGGAACTAGCGGGAGGAACTACAATGAGCAGTTCTTC.

The count of this clone is one. The rearrangement joins TRBV27 to TRBJ1-5; D unclear. From germline, CDR1 is MNHEY and CDR2 SMNVEV (reference sequence). Between the trimmed V and J ends, which lost 0 bases and 6 bases, there was a span of 6 bases. The CDR3 extends over 13 amino acids. CDR3 amino acids: CASSLSYGQPQHF. The CDR3 bases are TGTGCCAGCAGTTTATCGTACGGTCAGCCCCAGCATTTT.

The rearrangement links TRBV7-9 to TRBJ1-5, with no clear D. V lost 6 bases to trimming and J lost 2 bases, with 14 bases between them. The germline CDR1 and CDR2 sequences are SEHNR and FQNEAQ (reference sequence). The CDR3 is 15 amino acids. The CDR3 here is CASSFLRPRNQPQHF. CDR3 nucleotide sequence: TGTGCCAGCAGTTTTCTGCGCCCCCGCAATCAGCCCCAGCATTTT. The whole variable domain, remainder taken from reference TRBV7-9 and TRBJ1-5, is DTGVSQNPRHKITKRGQNVTFRCDPISEHNRLYWYRQTLGQGPEFLTYFQNEAQLEKSRLLSDRFSAERPKGSFSTLEIQRTEQGDSAMYLCASSFLRPRNQPQHFGDGTRLSIL.

The chain combines TRBV5-6 with TRBJ1-2; D is unresolved. Trimming pared 0 bases from V and 4 bases from J, leaving 7 bases between. The CDR3 spans 13 residues. Germline-derived CDR1 and CDR2 are SGHDT and YYEEEE. CDR3 sequence (DNA): TGTGCCAGCAGCTTGGAACCGGGCTATGGCTACACCTTC. It translates to CASSLEPGYGYTF. Drawing the rest from reference TRBV5-6 and TRBJ1-2, the complete variable domain is DAGVTQSPTHLIKTRGQQVTLRCSPKSGHDTVSWYQQALGQGPQFIFQYYEEEERQRGNFPDRFSGHQFPNYSSELNVNALLLGDSALYLCASSLEPGYGYTFGSGTRLTVV.

The table lists this clone with a few counts. This chain connects TRBV5-1 to TRBJ2-7; weak D call: TRBD2 (5 bases). V gave up 4 bases and J gave up 1 base, with 15 bases separating them. Germline assignment: CDR1 SGHRS and CDR2 YFSETQ. The CDR3 length is 15 residues. CDR3: CASSPEGGDSYEQYF. The CDR3 DNA is TGCGCCAGCAGCCCAGAGGGCGGTGATTCCTACGAGCAGTACTTC.

The chain links TRBV18 to TRBJ2-7; the match to TRBD2 covers 8 bases. CDR1 is KGHSH and CDR2 is LQKENI in the germline V gene. CDR3 length equals 14 residues. Trimming at V came to 3 bases and at J to 4 bases, leaving 5 bases not matched to a gene. In DNA, the CDR3 is TGTGCCAGCTCACCGGCGGGGGGTGGGTACGAGCAGTACTTC. Encoded protein: CASSPAGGGYEQYF.

This clone has just a few counts. The V gene is TRBV27, the J gene TRBJ2-3, with a weak D call TRBD1 (5 bases). V was pared by 8 bases and J by 0 bases, with 15 bases between. The CDR3 consists of 15 residues. CDR1 and CDR2 from the germline V gene are MNHEY and SMNVEV (reference sequence). The CDR3 loop reads CASRSLGLSTDTQYF. The DNA for the CDR3 is TGTGCCAGCCGTTCCTTGGGGCTAAGCACAGATACGCAGTATTTT.

The chain carries TRBV28 and TRBJ1-4, with D unresolved. This CDR3 has 10 residues. Per germline, CDR1 MDHEN and CDR2 SYDVKM. V lost 4 bases and J 8 bases, leaving 2 bases between the germline ends. The CDR3 loop reads CASSSEKLFF. The CDR3 region has the DNA TGTGCCAGCAGTTCAGAAAAACTGTTTTTT.

This clone appeared a single time. The chain uses TRBV4-2 and TRBJ1-6; 8 positions agree with TRBD1. The length of the CDR3 is 15 residues. CDR1 LGHNA and CDR2 YNFKEQ come from the germline V gene. With V trimmed by 4 bases and J by 8 bases, 7 bases remained unmatched. Here the CDR3 reads CASSRDRGRDSPLHF. In DNA, the CDR3 is TGTGCCAGCAGCCGCGACAGGGGAAGGGATTCACCCCTCCACTTT.

V and J are TRBV28 and TRBJ2-2; the match to TRBD2 covers 12 bases. The length of the CDR3 is 15 residues. Germline lookup yields CDR1 MDHEN and CDR2 SYDVKM. The J segment lost 6 bases and the V segment lost 6 bases, leaving 5 bases of the junction unmatched. CDR3 coding DNA: TGTGCCAGCAGACCTAGCGGGAGGGCCCCCGGGGAGCTGTTTTTT. As protein: CASRPSGRAPGELFF.

The chain has TRBV19 and TRBJ1-2; a possible D gene is TRBD1 (6 bases). The V end lost 7 bases, the J end lost 1 base, and 10 bases lay between the germline ends. CDR1 is LNHDA, CDR2 SQIVND, per germline (reference sequence). There are 13 residues in the CDR3. CDR3 in DNA: TGTGCCAGTATCCGGGACAATAACTATGGCTACACCTTC. Protein product: CASIRDNNYGYTF. Full variable domain (missing parts from reference TRBV19 and TRBJ1-2): DGGITQSPKYLFRKEGQNVTLSCEQNLNHDAMYWYRQDPGQGLRLIYYSQIVNDFQKGDIAEGYSVSREKKESFPLTVTSAQKNPTAFYLCASIRDNNYGYTFGSGTRLTVV.

This sequence joins TRBV7-2 and TRBJ1-3; 7 bases are shared with TRBD1. The ends lost 4 bases at V and 2 bases at J; junction bases unmatched: 5. CDR3 length: 15 amino acids. The V gene's germline CDR1 is SGHTA and CDR2 FQGNSA. CDR3 residues: CASSSYTGAGNTIYF. Written as DNA, the CDR3 is TGTGCCAGCAGCTCTTACACAGGGGCTGGAAACACCATATATTTT.

V gene TRBV6-4 combines with J gene TRBJ1-2, with D maybe TRBD1 (6 bases). Germline CDR1 reads MRHNA; CDR2 reads SNTAGT. The CDR3 totals 14 residues. V lost 8 bases and J lost 7, with 20 bases in between. Written as DNA, the CDR3 is TGTGCCAGCCGGACTGAGGGGGGGGCTTCTGGCTACACCTTC. Protein sequence: CASRTEGGASGYTF.

The chain joins TRBV15 to TRBJ1-6; possibly TRBD1 for D (6 bases). CDR3 length: 14 residues. V dropped 2 bases and J dropped 8 bases, with 10 bases sitting between them. Germline V gene data show CDR1 as LNHNV and CDR2 as YYDKDF (reference sequence). DNA for the CDR3: TGTGCCACCAGCAGAACAGGGTGGGATTCACCCCTCCACTTT. This encodes CATSRTGWDSPLHF.

In the case of this clone: Within the sample, other DNA sequences also encode this same CDR3. The chain has TRBV6-4 and TRBJ2-2, with 9 bases fitting TRBD1. Looked up from germline, CDR1 is MRHNA and CDR2 is SNTAGT. The CDR3 has 17 amino acids. J gave up 6 bases and V 3 bases, and 11 bases lay outside the gene matches. Here the CDR3 DNA reads TGTGCCAGCAGTGAAAAGCTAACAGGGGGCAGCCCCGGGGAGCTGTTTTTT. Its translation: CASSEKLTGGSPGELFF.

This chain links TRBV6-6 with TRBJ1-5; D ambiguous. V was shortened by 4 bases and J by 7 bases, with 14 bases between the two germline ends. This CDR3 region has 14 residues. The V gene's germline CDR1 is MNHNY and CDR2 SVGAGI (reference sequence). The DNA of the CDR3 is TGTGCCAGCAGTTTTGGGAGGGTCAAGCAGCCCCAGCATTTT. Translating it yields CASSFGRVKQPQHF.